Listed here is a single T cell receptor beta chain. Its antigen is currently unknown. The CDR3 is 17 amino acids. 5' RACE with UMI labels generated the TRB cDNA libraries. Following a re-call of the 5' RACE reads, TCRdb has one entry per CDR3 protein and lacks DNA. The sample includes approximately 100,000 distinct CDR3 sequences. This sample was taken from a study of CXCR3-negative and CXCR3-positive naive CD8 T cells. The study, taken as a whole, reports: Higher TRB CDR3 hydrophobicity marked CXCR3-positive naive cells relative to CXCR3-negative naive cells.

This rearrangement joins TRBV12-3 or TRBV12-4 to TRBJ2-6; TCRdb reports TRBD1, a call that lacks DNA to check it against. The sequence came from a human donor in good health. Some clones in this sample may be carry-over from other donors' samples. Sequencing input: naive CXCR3+ CD8+ T cells from blood. The subset is: CD45RO-CCR7+CD27+CD95- naive CD8+ T cells expressing CXCR3 (TNR3+). The CDR3 loop is CASSRRDRAAGANVLTF.